This entry is about one T cell receptor beta chain. This entry belongs to a study of blood T cell repertoires in COVID-19. Study-wide context: Some COVID-19 samples were acute and others convalescent; all came from the United States, Italy and Spain. T cells, B-cell-depleted T cells, or PBMCs provided the cDNA or gDNA that served as material.

As handled by the study authors: Using reference gene primer amplification, nucleated cell counts were estimated. The assay was immunoSEQ multiplex PCR, and TCRdb's table has in-frame clones only and misses some. The D gene and trimming were derived from the DNA, and the V and J assignments and clone size from that table. Of just over 250,000 clones listed, more than 70% are singletons. CDR1 is ENHRY and CDR2 is SYGVKD in the germline V gene. The CDR3 spans 19 residues. V trimming: 3 bases; J trimming: 7 bases; junction bases outside the gene matches: 18. The sample taken for sequencing was peripheral blood. This receptor was obtained from a woman aged 45-59 years with acute or convalescent COVID-19. The rearrangement joins TRBV10-3 to TRBJ2-3; 11 bases align to TRBD2. CDR3 in amino acids: CAISDPTGGTSGRHHTQYF. The CDR3 DNA reads TGTGCCATCAGTGACCCCACAGGGGGTACTAGCGGGAGACATCATACGCAGTATTTT.